The entry below describes one T cell receptor (beta chain). Its antigen remains unidentified. This entry belongs to a study of beta chain features in type 1 diabetes. Study-level information: Summed over all samples, the examined sorted cells came to 95 million to 130 million.

Germline CDR1 reads SGHTA; CDR2 reads FQGNSA. The ends lost 5 bases at V and 2 bases at J; junction bases unmatched: 10. The CDR3 runs 17 residues. The authors took one heparinised blood draw, averaging around 120 mL, from each donor. The authors obtained over 95% purity in all sorted populations. General study points: All four CD4+ subsets from Type 1 diabetes patients carried moderately but significantly shorter TCRB CDR3s.

Investigators reverse transcribed all isolated RNA, so they sequenced expressed TCRB transcripts. Around 3.57 million reads was the average for naive, central memory and regulatory T cell samples. This table comes from immunoSEQ multiplex PCR, and its TCRdb copy is limited to in-frame clones, with some not included. Here the sample spans around 360,000 clones, approximately 12% being singletons. This receptor was obtained from a woman aged 18-29 years with type 1 diabetes. Sequenced material: naive CD4+ T cells from blood. The chain recombines TRBV7-2 with TRBJ2-1, with TRBD2 matching over 9 bases. In nucleotides, the CDR3 is TGTGCCAGCAGCCTCCCACTAGCGGGCCGCCCCTACAATGAGCAGTTCTTC. This sequence encodes CASSLPLAGRPYNEQFF.